Listed below are T cell receptor beta chains from one sample, sequenced in a study of human T cells and chemical hapten exposure. One entry per CDR3 protein, called by TCRdb with MiXCR from the RACE reads. The sample records around 250,000 distinct CDR3 sequences, 7% to 10% being singletons. The material sequenced was whole blood, taken in connection with sensitization to the hapten diphenylcyclopropenone (DPC). These receptors were obtained from a woman in her 40s with alopecia areata. Some clones in this sample may be carry-over from other donors' samples. Each CDR3 is given with its conserved first and last residue. The D gene is left open where the match is weak. Size values are once, few and many counts, or a class for expanded clones, and some rows have none.

few	TRBV3-1	TRBD2	TRBJ2-1	CASSLGTSGRVDEQFF	TGTGCCAGCAGCCTCGGGACTAGCGGGAGGGTGGATGAGCAGTTCTTC
.	TRBV6-2/TRBV6-3	.	TRBJ2-6	CASSALPSGSNVLTF	TGTGCCAGCAGTGCCCTCCCATCCGGGTCCAACGTCCTGACTTTC
.	TRBV28	.	TRBJ1-6	CASSRGNSPLHF	TGTGCCAGCAGTCGAGGCAATTCACCCCTCCACTTT
.	TRBV5-1	.	TRBJ2-3	CASSLDRGDTDTQYF	TGCGCCAGCAGCCTGGACAGAGGGGACACAGATACGCAGTATTTT
few	TRBV28	.	TRBJ2-3	CASSPRGGGFGTQYF	TGTGCCAGCAGTCCCAGGGGAGGGGGGTTTGGTACGCAGTATTTT
.	TRBV29-1	.	TRBJ2-1	CSVARGTYNEQFF	TGCAGCGTGGCAAGGGGGACTTACAATGAGCAGTTCTTC
.	TRBV27	TRBD1	TRBJ2-7	CASSAARTGVPYEQYF	TGTGCCAGCAGTGCGGCGCGGACAGGGGTTCCCTACGAGCAGTACTTC
few	TRBV11-2	.	TRBJ1-3	CASSLDRSGNTIYF	TGTGCCAGCAGCTTAGACAGATCTGGAAACACCATATATTTT
many	TRBV20-1	TRBD1	TRBJ2-7	CSARDPSTGDYEQYF	TGCAGTGCTAGAGATCCTTCGACAGGGGACTACGAGCAGTACTTC
.	TRBV18	TRBD1	TRBJ2-3	CASSPPRGQGPDTQYF	TGTGCCAGCTCACCCCCAAGGGGACAGGGCCCTGATACGCAGTATTTT
few	TRBV29-1	TRBD2	TRBJ2-7	CSVPRSGYSSYEQYF	TGCAGCGTCCCACGTAGCGGGTATAGCTCCTACGAGCAGTACTTC
.	TRBV15	.	TRBJ1-5	CATSGFSNQPQHF	TGTGCCACCAGTGGATTTAGCAATCAGCCCCAGCATTTT
.	TRBV6-1	.	TRBJ2-3	CATYPGRVGTDTQYF	TGTGCCACCTACCCGGGCAGGGTGGGAACAGATACGCAGTATTTT
.	TRBV12-3/TRBV12-4	TRBD1	TRBJ2-7	CASTRGLGYEQYF	TGTGCCAGCACCAGGGGGCTGGGCTACGAGCAGTACTTC
.	TRBV24-1	.	TRBJ2-1	CATSDGAQGYNEQFF	TGTGCCACCAGTGATGGGGCACAGGGCTACAATGAGCAGTTCTTC
many	TRBV25-1	.	TRBJ1-1	CASSAGGTEAFF	TGTGCCAGCAGCGCAGGTGGTACTGAAGCTTTCTTT
many	TRBV29-1	.	TRBJ1-4	CSVSGGGGKLFF	TGCAGCGTCTCTGGAGGGGGAGGAAAACTGTTTTTT
few	TRBV7-9	TRBD1	TRBJ2-3	CASSLAGTGVKDTQYF	TGTGCCAGCAGCTTAGCCGGGACAGGGGTGAAGGATACGCAGTATTTT
many	TRBV28	.	TRBJ2-5	CASRSGSAGEETQYF	TGTGCCAGCAGGTCGGGGTCCGCAGGAGAAGAGACCCAGTACTTC
few	TRBV9	.	TRBJ2-2	CASSVGEIRSGELFF	TGTGCCAGCAGCGTAGGGGAGATACGGTCCGGGGAGCTGTTTTTT
few	TRBV4-3	.	TRBJ2-1	CASSQVWSSYNEQFF	TGCGCCAGCAGCCAAGTCTGGAGCTCCTACAATGAGCAGTTCTTC
many	TRBV7-6	.	TRBJ2-3	CASSSRGDTQYF	TGTGCCAGCAGCTCCCGAGGGGATACGCAGTATTTT
.	TRBV20-1	.	TRBJ2-7	CSAREMRGLNSYEQYF	TGCAGTGCTAGAGAGATGCGGGGCTTAAACTCCTACGAGCAGTACTTC
few	TRBV7-2	.	TRBJ2-5	CASRPDYLQETQYF	TGTGCCAGCAGACCGGACTACTTACAAGAGACCCAGTACTTC
many	TRBV20-1	.	TRBJ1-2	CSALGPAGYTF	TGCAGTGCCCTGGGACCAGCCGGCTACACCTTC
.	TRBV7-9	.	TRBJ1-6	CASSFGLWGIGNSPLHF	TGTGCCAGCAGCTTTGGATTGTGGGGCATAGGGAATTCACCCCTCCACTTT
many	TRBV9	.	TRBJ2-7	CASSVAASRGHEQYF	TGTGCCAGCAGCGTAGCGGCCAGTAGAGGGCACGAGCAGTACTTC
.	TRBV20-1	TRBD1	TRBJ1-5	CSAPTVDRVVRSNQPQHF	TGCAGTGCCCCAACCGTAGACAGGGTGGTAAGAAGCAATCAGCCCCAGCATTTT
.	TRBV2	TRBD2	TRBJ2-1	CASSLAGTSSNEQFF	TGTGCCAGCAGCCTTGCCGGGACTAGCTCAAATGAGCAGTTCTTC
.	TRBV6-2/TRBV6-3	.	TRBJ2-6	CASSYQYLASSGANVLTF	TGTGCCAGCAGTTACCAGTATCTAGCGTCTTCTGGGGCCAACGTCCTGACTTTC
many	TRBV27	TRBD1	TRBJ1-1	CASRYRGVNTEAFF	TGTGCCAGCAGATACAGGGGAGTGAACACTGAAGCTTTCTTT
many	TRBV20-1	.	TRBJ2-3	CSANPTDTQYF	TGCAGTGCTAACCCTACAGATACGCAGTATTTT
many	TRBV2	.	TRBJ2-3	CASSLDPNTDTQYF	TGTGCCAGCAGTCTGGACCCGAACACAGATACGCAGTATTTT
once	TRBV5-1	TRBD2	TRBJ2-5	CASTAGVETQYF	TGCGCCAGCACAGCGGGAGTTGAGACCCAGTACTTC
few	TRBV5-1	.	TRBJ1-6	CASSVAQQGTSPLHF	TGCGCCAGCAGCGTCGCACAGCAGGGGACCTCACCCCTCCACTTT